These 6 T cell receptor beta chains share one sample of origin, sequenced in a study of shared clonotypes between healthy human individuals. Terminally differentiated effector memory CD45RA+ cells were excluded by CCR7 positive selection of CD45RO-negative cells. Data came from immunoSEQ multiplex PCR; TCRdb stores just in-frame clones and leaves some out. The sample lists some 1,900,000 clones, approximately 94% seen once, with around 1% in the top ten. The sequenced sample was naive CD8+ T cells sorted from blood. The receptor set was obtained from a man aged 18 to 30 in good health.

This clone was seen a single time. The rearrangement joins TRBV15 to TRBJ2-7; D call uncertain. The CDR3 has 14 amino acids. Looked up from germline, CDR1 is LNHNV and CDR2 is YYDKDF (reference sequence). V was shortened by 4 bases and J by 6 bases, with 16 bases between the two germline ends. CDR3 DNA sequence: TGTGCCACCAGCATTCCCTTTGGCTCGAGCGAGCAGTACTTC. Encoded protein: CATSIPFGSSEQYF.

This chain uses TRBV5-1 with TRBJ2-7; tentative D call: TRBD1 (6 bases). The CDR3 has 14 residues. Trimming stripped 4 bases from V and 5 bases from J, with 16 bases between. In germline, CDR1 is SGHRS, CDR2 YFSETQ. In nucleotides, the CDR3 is TGCGCCAGCAGCCCGGACACACAGGGCAACGAGCAGTACTTC. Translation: CASSPDTQGNEQYF.

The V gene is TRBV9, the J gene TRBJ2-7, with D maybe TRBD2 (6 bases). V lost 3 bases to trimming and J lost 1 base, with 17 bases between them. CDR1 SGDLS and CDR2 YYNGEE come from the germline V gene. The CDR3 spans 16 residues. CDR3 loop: CASSEGTGTGSYEQYF. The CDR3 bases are TGTGCCAGCAGCGAGGGTACCGGGACTGGATCCTACGAGCAGTACTTC.

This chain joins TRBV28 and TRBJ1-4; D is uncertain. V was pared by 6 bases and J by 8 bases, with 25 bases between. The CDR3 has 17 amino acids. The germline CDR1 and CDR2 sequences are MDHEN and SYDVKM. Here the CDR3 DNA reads TGTGCCAGCAGCCAGGCGGTAGGGAGGACGCAGTGGGAAAAACTGTTTTTT. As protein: CASSQAVGRTQWEKLFF.

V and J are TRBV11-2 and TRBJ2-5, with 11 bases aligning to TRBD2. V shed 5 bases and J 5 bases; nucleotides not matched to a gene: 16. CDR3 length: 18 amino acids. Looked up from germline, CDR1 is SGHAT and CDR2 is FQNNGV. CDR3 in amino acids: CASSPEVAGGLKSETQYF. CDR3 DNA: TGTGCCAGCAGCCCCGAGGTAGCGGGGGGGCTCAAGAGCGAGACCCAGTACTTC.

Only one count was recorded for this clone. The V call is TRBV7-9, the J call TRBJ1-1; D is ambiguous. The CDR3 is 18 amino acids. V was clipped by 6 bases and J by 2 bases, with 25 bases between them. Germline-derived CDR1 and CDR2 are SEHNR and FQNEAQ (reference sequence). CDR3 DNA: TGTGCCAGCAGACAACCCCCCGCGAATGGGGAAATAAACACTGAAGCTTTCTTT. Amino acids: CASRQPPANGEINTEAFF.